Listed below are T cell receptor beta chains from one sample, sequenced in a study of blood T cell repertoires in COVID-19. The assay was immunoSEQ multiplex PCR, and TCRdb's table has in-frame clones only and misses some. The sample has more than 95,000 clones, about 75% seen once. Sequencing was done on a sample of peripheral blood. These receptors were collected from a woman aged 70-85 years with acute or convalescent COVID-19. Each CDR3 is given with its conserved first and last residue. Fields, in order: V gene, D gene, clone size, J gene, CDR3 DNA, CDR3 protein. A D gene is named only where the DNA matches it firmly. Not all rows give a size; the values are once, few, many and, for expanded clones, a class.

TRBV5-1	TRBD2	-	TRBJ2-7	TGCGCCCGCTTGCGCCGTAGGGTGGGCCGGGGGGGGGAGCAGTACTTC	CARLRRRVGRGGEQYF
TRBV6-5	TRBD2	-	TRBJ2-7	TGTGCCAGCAGGGGAGGGTCCCCTTACGAGCAGTACTTC	CASRGGSPYEQYF
TRBV27	-	-	TRBJ1-3	TGTGCCAGCAGTTTGTCAGGGGCTCTTGGAAACACCATATATTTT	CASSLSGALGNTIYF
TRBV10-2	TRBD1	-	TRBJ1-3	TGCGCCAGCAAGACAGGGTCAGCTGGAAACACCATATATTTT	CASKTGSAGNTIYF
TRBV28	TRBD1	-	TRBJ1-3	TGTGCCAGCAGTATGACCGGGACAGGCTCTGGAAACACCATATATTTT	CASSMTGTGSGNTIYF
TRBV3-1/TRBV3-2	-	-	TRBJ1-1	TGTGCCAGCAGCCAATTGCTCATAAGAGAGACTGAAGCTTTCTTT	CASSQLLIRETEAFF
TRBV20-1	-	-	TRBJ2-1	TGCAGTGCTAGTGCGGACAATGAGCAGTTCTTC	CSASADNEQFF
TRBV4-1	TRBD1	-	TRBJ2-1	TGCGCCAGCAGCCCCCCCTCGGGACAGGGTCTCAATGAGCAGTTCTTC	CASSPPSGQGLNEQFF
TRBV6-5	TRBD1	-	TRBJ1-2	TGTGCCAGCAGTTACCGGGACAGGGGATATGGCTACACCTTC	CASSYRDRGYGYTF
TRBV3-1/TRBV3-2	TRBD1	-	TRBJ2-7	TGTGCCAGCAGGAAGACAGGGGAGAGCCACGAGCAGTACTTC	CASRKTGESHEQYF
TRBV29-1	-	-	TRBJ1-2	TGCAGCTCCCGGGGAGGGGATGGCTACACCTTC	CSSRGGDGYTF
TRBV30	TRBD1	-	TRBJ1-6	TGTGCCTACCGGGACAGGAAAGATTCACCCCTCCACTTT	CAYRDRKDSPLHF
TRBV27	-	-	TRBJ2-1	TGTGCCAGCAGTTCAGAGAGGAGCTCCTACAATGAGCAGTTCTTC	CASSSERSSYNEQFF
TRBV5-4	-	once	TRBJ1-2	TGTGCCAGCAGCGGGACTGGATACAACTATGGCTACACCTTC	CASSGTGYNYGYTF
TRBV30	TRBD1	-	TRBJ1-6	TGTGCCTGGAGTGCCGGGACAGGGGGCGGGTCACCCCTCCACTTT	CAWSAGTGGGSPLHF
TRBV18	-	-	TRBJ1-2	TGTGCCAGCTCACACGGGGAGGGACGCTATGGCTACACCTTC	CASSHGEGRYGYTF
TRBV6-5	TRBD1	-	TRBJ1-1	TGTGCCAGCAGCCGACAGGGGGCATTGGAGACTGAAGCTTTCTTT	CASSRQGALETEAFF
TRBV19	-	-	TRBJ1-5	TGTGCCAGTAGTAGGGGGCAGGGGCCGGGGCAGCCCCAGCATTTT	CASSRGQGPGQPQHF
TRBV28	-	-	TRBJ2-2	TGTGCCAGCAGTTTATTAGGGGTCGGGGAGCTGTTTTTT	CASSLLGVGELFF
TRBV10-3	-	-	TRBJ2-2	TGTGCCATCAGTGGGGGAGACACCGGGGAGCTGTTTTTT	CAISGGDTGELFF
TRBV10-1	TRBD1	few	TRBJ1-1	TGCGCCAGCAATGCCGGGACAGCTCACACTGAAGCTTTCTTT	CASNAGTAHTEAFF
TRBV19	TRBD1	-	TRBJ2-2	TGTGCCAGTAGTATAAGGACAGGGAGTACCGGGGAGCTGTTTTTT	CASSIRTGSTGELFF
TRBV21-1	-	once	TRBJ2-5	TGTGCCAGCAGGGGAAAGACAGGCTTGGGCGAAGAGACCCAGTACTTC	CASRGKTGLGEETQYF
TRBV11-3	TRBD1	-	TRBJ2-5	TGTGCCAGCAGCCCAGGGACAGGGGAGACCCAGTACTTC	CASSPGTGETQYF
TRBV2	-	-	TRBJ1-1	TGTGCCAGCAGTGTTTTCCAGGGGAACACTGAAGCTTTCTTT	CASSVFQGNTEAFF
TRBV27	TRBD1	few	TRBJ2-7	TGTGCCAGCAGTTTAGCGGTAGGGGGCCCGTACGAGCAGTACTTC	CASSLAVGGPYEQYF
TRBV6-2/TRBV6-3	-	-	TRBJ1-2	TGTGCCAGCAGTCGCACAGGGAGGGATGGCTACACCTTC	CASSRTGRDGYTF
TRBV12-1	-	-	TRBJ1-6	TGTGCCAGCAGCTTTTGTGCAGGGGTTCATCCACCCCTCCACTTT	CASSFCAGVHPPLHF
TRBV4-3	-	-	TRBJ2-3	TGCGCCAGCAGCCAAGAGTCGAGGGTAGATACGCAGTATTTT	CASSQESRVDTQYF
TRBV2	TRBD1	-	TRBJ1-3	TGTGCCAGAGAGCTAAGGACAGGGGATGGAAACACCATATATTTT	CARELRTGDGNTIYF
TRBV5-8	-	-	TRBJ2-7	TGTGCCAGCAGCCGGAGGGGCACAAACAACGAGCAGTACTTC	CASSRRGTNNEQYF
TRBV7-9	-	-	TRBJ2-3	TGTGCCAGCAGCTTAACAGGTACTAGCACAGATACGCAGTATTTT	CASSLTGTSTDTQYF
TRBV7-9	TRBD1	once	TRBJ2-7	TGTGCCAGCAGCCCACGTATGACAGGGGGTAGGAACGAGCAGTACTTC	CASSPRMTGGRNEQYF
TRBV7-9	-	-	TRBJ1-4	TGTGCCAGCACCCTCGGCGGGACGACTAATGAAAAACTGTTTTTT	CASTLGGTTNEKLFF
TRBV2	-	-	TRBJ1-1	TGTGCCAGCAGCGCTTACAGGGAGAACACTGAAGCTTTCTTT	CASSAYRENTEAFF
TRBV7-2	TRBD2	-	TRBJ2-2	TGTGCCAGCAGCTTAGGAGCGGGGGGAGGGACCGGGGAGCTGTTTTTT	CASSLGAGGGTGELFF
TRBV19	-	-	TRBJ1-5	TGTGCCACAGGAAGGTCCTCCAATCAGCCCCAGCATTTT	CATGRSSNQPQHF
TRBV7-2	TRBD1	-	TRBJ2-2	TGTGCCAGCAGCTTAATTTGGTCAGGGGGCACCGGGGAGCTGTTTTTT	CASSLIWSGGTGELFF
TRBV30	-	-	TRBJ1-2	TGTGCCTGGAGTGGTTTGGGCTTAAGGGGCTACACCTTC	CAWSGLGLRGYTF
TRBV10-2	-	-	TRBJ2-2	TGCGCCAGCAGTGAACGGGGAACTACCGGGGAGCTGTTTTTT	CASSERGTTGELFF
TRBV5-1	TRBD1	-	TRBJ2-1	TGCGCCAGCAGCCTACAGGGGACCTCCTACAATGAGCAGTTCTTC	CASSLQGTSYNEQFF
TRBV28	-	-	TRBJ2-7	TGTGCCAGCAGTTTAGGACTTAGGTACGAGCAGTACTTC	CASSLGLRYEQYF
TRBV7-8	-	-	TRBJ1-2	TGTGCCAGCAGCCCCAGGGGAGGGGTAGACTATGGCTACACCTTC	CASSPRGGVDYGYTF
TRBV15	TRBD1	-	TRBJ1-5	TGTGCCACCAGCAGCCGGGACAGGGATTATCAGCCCCAGCATTTT	CATSSRDRDYQPQHF
TRBV10-2	-	-	TRBJ2-7	TGCGCCAGCAGCAGCTCCTACGAGCAGTACTTC	CASSSSYEQYF
TRBV9	TRBD2	-	TRBJ2-3	TGTGCCAGCAGCGCGGAGCGGGGGGGATCAGATACGCAGTATTTT	CASSAERGGSDTQYF
TRBV7-9	-	-	TRBJ1-3	TGTGCCAGCAGCTTTGTAACAGGCTCGGAAGGAAACACCATATATTTT	CASSFVTGSEGNTIYF
TRBV5-5	TRBD2	few	TRBJ2-1	TGTGCCAGCAGGCTAGCGGGGGGGCCGGGCAATGAGCAGTTCTTC	CASRLAGGPGNEQFF
TRBV9	-	-	TRBJ2-5	TGTGCCAGCAGCGAGACTAGTGGGGTGGAGACCCAGTACTTC	CASSETSGVETQYF
TRBV5-1	-	-	TRBJ1-2	TGCGCCAGCAGCTTGCGGGACACTTCGGAAGGCTACACCTTC	CASSLRDTSEGYTF
TRBV7-9	TRBD1	once	TRBJ1-2	TGTGCCAGCAGCTTAACCCGGAGGACAGGGTCTGGGACTGGCTACACCTTC	CASSLTRRTGSGTGYTF
TRBV7-9	TRBD1	-	TRBJ1-1	TGTGCCAGCAGCCCCGGACAGGGGGAGTCTGAAGCTTTCTTT	CASSPGQGESEAFF